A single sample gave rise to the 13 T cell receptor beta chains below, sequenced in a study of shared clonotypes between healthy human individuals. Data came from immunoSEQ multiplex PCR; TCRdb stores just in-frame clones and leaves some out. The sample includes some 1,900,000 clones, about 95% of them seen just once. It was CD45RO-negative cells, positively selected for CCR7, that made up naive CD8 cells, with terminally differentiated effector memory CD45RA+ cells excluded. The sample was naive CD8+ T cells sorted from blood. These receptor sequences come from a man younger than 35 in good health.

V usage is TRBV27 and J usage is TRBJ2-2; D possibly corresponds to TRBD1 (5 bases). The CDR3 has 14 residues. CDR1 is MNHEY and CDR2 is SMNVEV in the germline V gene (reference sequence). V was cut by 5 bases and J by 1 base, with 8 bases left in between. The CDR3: CASSHTGNTGELFF. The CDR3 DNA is TGTGCCAGCAGTCACACAGGGAACACCGGGGAGCTGTTTTTT.

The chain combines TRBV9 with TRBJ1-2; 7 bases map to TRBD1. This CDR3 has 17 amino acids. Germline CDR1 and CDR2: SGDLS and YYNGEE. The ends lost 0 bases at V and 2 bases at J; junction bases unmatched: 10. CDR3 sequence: CASSVELLGGGNYGYTF. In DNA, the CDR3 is TGTGCCAGCAGCGTAGAACTTTTAGGGGGCGGAAACTATGGCTACACCTTC.

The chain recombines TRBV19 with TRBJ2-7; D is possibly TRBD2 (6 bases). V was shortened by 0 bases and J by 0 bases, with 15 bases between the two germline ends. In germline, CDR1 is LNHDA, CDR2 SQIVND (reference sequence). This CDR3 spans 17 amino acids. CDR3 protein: CASSIDRDLESSYEQYF. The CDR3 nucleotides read TGTGCCAGTAGTATAGACCGGGACTTGGAAAGCTCCTACGAGCAGTACTTC.

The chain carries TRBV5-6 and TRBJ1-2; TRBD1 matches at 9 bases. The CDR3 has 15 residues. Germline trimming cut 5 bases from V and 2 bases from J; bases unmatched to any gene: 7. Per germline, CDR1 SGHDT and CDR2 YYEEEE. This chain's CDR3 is CASRTRDRVNYGYTF. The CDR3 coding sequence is TGTGCCAGCAGAACCCGGGACAGGGTCAACTATGGCTACACCTTC.

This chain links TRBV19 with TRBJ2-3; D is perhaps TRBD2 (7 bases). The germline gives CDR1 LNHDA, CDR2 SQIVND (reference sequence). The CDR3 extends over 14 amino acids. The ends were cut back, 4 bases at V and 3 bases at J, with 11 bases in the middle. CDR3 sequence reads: CASSKGGPTDTQYF. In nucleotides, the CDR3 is TGTGCCAGTAGTAAGGGGGGGCCGACAGATACGCAGTATTTT. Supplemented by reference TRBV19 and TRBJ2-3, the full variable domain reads DGGITQSPKYLFRKEGQNVTLSCEQNLNHDAMYWYRQDPGQGLRLIYYSQIVNDFQKGDIAEGYSVSREKKESFPLTVTSAQKNPTAFYLCASSKGGPTDTQYFGPGTRLTVL.

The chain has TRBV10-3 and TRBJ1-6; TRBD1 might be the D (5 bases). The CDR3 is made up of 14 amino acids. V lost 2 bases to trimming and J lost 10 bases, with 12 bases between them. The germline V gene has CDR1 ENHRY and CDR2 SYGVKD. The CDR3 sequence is CAISEGLWDSPLHF. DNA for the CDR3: TGTGCCATCAGTGAGGGCCTGTGGGACTCACCCCTCCACTTT.

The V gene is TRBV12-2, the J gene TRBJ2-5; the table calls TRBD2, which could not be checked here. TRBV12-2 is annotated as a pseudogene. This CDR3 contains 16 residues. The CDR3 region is CASRLATGSWKETQYF. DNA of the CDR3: TGTGCAAGTCGCTTAGCCACCGGGAGCTGGAAAGAGACCCAGTACTTC.

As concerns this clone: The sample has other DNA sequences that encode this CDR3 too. CDR3 sequence reads: CASSQDSSGSYNEQFF. The CDR3 DNA follows: TGCGCCAGCAGCCAAGATTCCAGCGGGAGTTACAATGAGCAGTTCTTC. This chain connects TRBV4-3 to TRBJ2-1; 8 bases fit TRBD2. With V trimmed by 0 bases and J by 4 bases, 5 bases remained unmatched. This CDR3 region has 16 residues. Per germline, CDR1 LGHNA and CDR2 YSLEER.

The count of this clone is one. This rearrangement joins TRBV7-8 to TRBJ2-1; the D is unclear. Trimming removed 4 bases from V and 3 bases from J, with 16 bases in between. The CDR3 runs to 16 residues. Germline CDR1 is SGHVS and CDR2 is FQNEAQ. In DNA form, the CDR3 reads TGTGCCAGCAGCTCTTCTTTAGTAGGGCTCTACAATGAGCAGTTCTTC. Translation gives CASSSSLVGLYNEQFF. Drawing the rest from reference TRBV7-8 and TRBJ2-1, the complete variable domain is GAGVSQSPRYKVAKRGQDVALRCDPISGHVSLFWYQQALGQGPEFLTYFQNEAQLDKSGLPSDRFFAERPEGSVSTLKIQRTQQEDSAVYLCASSSSLVGLYNEQFFGPGTRLTVL.

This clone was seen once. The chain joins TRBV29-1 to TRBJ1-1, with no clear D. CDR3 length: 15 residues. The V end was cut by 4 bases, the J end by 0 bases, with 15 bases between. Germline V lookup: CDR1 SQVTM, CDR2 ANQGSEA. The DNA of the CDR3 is TGCAGCGTTGCCCCCTCCGGCAGGCTGAACACTGAAGCTTTCTTT. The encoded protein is CSVAPSGRLNTEAFF. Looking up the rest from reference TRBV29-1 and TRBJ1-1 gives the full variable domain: SAVISQKPSRDICQRGTSLTIQCQVDSQVTMMFWYRQQPGQSLTLIATANQGSEATYESGFVIDKFPISRPNLTFSTLTVSNMSPEDSSIYLCSVAPSGRLNTEAFFGQGTRLTVV.

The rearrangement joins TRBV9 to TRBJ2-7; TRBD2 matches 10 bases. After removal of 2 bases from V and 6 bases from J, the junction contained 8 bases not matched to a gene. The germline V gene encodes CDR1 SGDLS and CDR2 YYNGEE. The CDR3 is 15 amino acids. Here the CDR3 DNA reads TGTGCCAGCAGCGTCTCTAGCGGGAGTGGCTTCGAGCAGTACTTC. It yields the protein CASSVSSGSGFEQYF.

CDR3 in DNA: TGCAGCGTTGATATGCTAGCGGACTCCTACAATGAGCAGTTCTTC. Protein: CSVDMLADSYNEQFF. The chain recombines TRBV29-1 with TRBJ2-1; 7 nucleotides align to TRBD2. CDR1 and CDR2 (germline): SQVTM, ANQGSEA. The V segment lost 3 bases and the J segment 0 bases; nucleotides outside the gene matches: 5. The CDR3 totals 15 residues.

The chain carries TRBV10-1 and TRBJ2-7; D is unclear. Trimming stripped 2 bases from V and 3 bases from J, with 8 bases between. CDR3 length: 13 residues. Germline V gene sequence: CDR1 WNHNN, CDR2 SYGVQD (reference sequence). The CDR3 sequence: CASSEDVYYEQYF. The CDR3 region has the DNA TGCGCCAGCAGTGAGGACGTATACTACGAGCAGTACTTC.